This TCR beta chain was identified during a study of Ad26.COV2.S vaccination and SARS-CoV-2 variants. Looking at the study overall: Ad26.COV2.S, an intramuscular injection, was given once or twice 56 days apart.

The junction had 12 bases not matched to a gene; V was cut back by 8 bases and J by 7 bases. Germline values: CDR1 MNHEY, CDR2 SVGAGI. The CDR3 sequence is 15 residues long. As concerns this clone: Its target is not known.

Treatment in this sample: over 15 received Ad26.COV2.S at low or high dose, single or two shots; 5 received placebo; per-sample allocation not given. Day 63 after the first vaccine or placebo injection was the time point for sampling. Sequenced by immunoSEQ multiplex PCR; TCRdb stores in-frame clones only, minus some. The sample lists fewer than 400,000 clones, about 88% occurring once. Study-level points and caveats: Recipients of either vaccine or placebo displayed similar breadth of non-spike TCRs. The TCR breadth and depth analyses may have produced an underestimate of total T cell responses. Ad26.COV2.S recipients had broader spike-specific TCRs (P = 0.0014).

The rearrangement links TRBV6-5 to TRBJ2-1, with 9 bases fitting TRBD2. This TCR was recovered from a person aged 18 to 65 who received the Ad26.COV2.S COVID-19 vaccine or a placebo. Source: peripheral blood, taken in a trial of Ad26.COV2.S vaccine versus placebo. In DNA, the CDR3 is TGTGCCAGCGGGAGGGTAGCGGGAGAGAATAATGAGCAGTTCTTC. Its protein is CASGRVAGENNEQFF.